This T cell receptor (beta chain) comes out of a study of blood T cell repertoires in COVID-19. Germline loops: CDR1 LGHDT, CDR2 YNNKEL (reference sequence). The V gene end was trimmed by 3 bases and the J gene end by 3 bases; junction bases not matched to a gene: 2. The CDR3 spans 14 residues. Assay: immunoSEQ multiplex PCR; the TCRdb copy retains only in-frame clones and omits some. The data show 160,000 or so clones, 60% to 85% seen once. The sequencing sample was made of peripheral blood. This chain links TRBV3-1 (or the pseudogene TRBV3-2) with TRBJ1-1; 9 positions match TRBD1. The receptor was derived from a woman between 55 and 75 years old with COVID-19, enrolled during active disease. This chain's CDR3 is CASSQGQGDTEAFF. CDR3 DNA sequence: TGTGCCAGCAGCCAGGGACAGGGAGACACTGAAGCTTTCTTT.